This T cell receptor beta chain was identified in a study of T cell responses to AZD1222 COVID-19 vaccine. This table comes from immunoSEQ multiplex PCR, and its TCRdb copy is limited to in-frame clones, with some not included. The sample comprises over 100,000 clones, around 87% of which are singletons, and approximately 3.4% rests with the top ten. CDR3 length: 11 residues. V was clipped by 2 bases and J by 11 bases, with 10 bases between them. Germline V gene data show CDR1 as SGDLS and CDR2 as YYNGEE. The chain is built from TRBV9 and TRBJ1-1; D is unclear. Specimen: peripheral blood, collected on day 0 of AZD1222 vaccination. This receptor was obtained from an adult in good health. DNA of the CDR3: TGTGCCAGCAGCGTCGCTGGTCCGGCTTTCTTT. Protein: CASSVAGPAFF.